This T cell receptor (beta chain) was documented in a study of PD-L1 blockade in urothelial cancer. As for the study in general: Treatment start was followed by blood analysis at 3 weeks (second dose) and again at 6 weeks. Whole-study findings and limits: Durable benefit accompanied greater 3-week expansion of tumor-associated blood clones.

The CDR3 consists of 12 residues. V gave up 2 bases and J gave up 9 bases, with 8 bases separating them. Germline assignment: CDR1 SGHTA and CDR2 FQGNSA. On this clone: Its matching antigen is unknown.

Spiked synthetic TCR analogs estimated absolute template abundance per PCR. This table comes from immunoSEQ multiplex PCR, and its TCRdb copy is limited to in-frame clones, with some not included. The repertoire holds 50,000 to 55,000 clones, with around 77% as singletons. The sequence was obtained from a man in his 70s with urothelial cancer. The sample was PBMCs, taken around atezolizumab (anti-PD-L1) treatment. The V call is TRBV7-2, the J call TRBJ2-1; the D is unclear. This CDR3 reads CASSLRAGEQFF. As DNA, the CDR3 is TGTGCCAGCAGCTTAAGAGCCGGTGAGCAGTTCTTC.